This T cell receptor beta chain was captured in a study of blood T cell repertoires in COVID-19 (dated by TCRdb to 2018 to 2020). As for the study more broadly: Samples from collaborators originated in the United States, Italy and Spain and spanned both the acute and convalescent phases of COVID-19. Deeply sampled blood TCRbeta repertoires from subjects exposed to, actively infected with, or recovered from COVID-19 were included in the dataset. Where available, HLA class I and class II types were obtained from metadata supplied by the sample provider rather than from assay-based typing. The material from the prospective study consisted of cDNA or gDNA derived from T cells, B-cell-depleted T cells, or PBMCs. A freely available public database, intended as a resource for researchers studying the immune response to SARS-CoV-2, is where the repertoires were released. Sample metadata almost always included a de-identified subject ID, COVID-19 status, age in years and sex. The samples were drawn from two sources: the first 160 participants of the ongoing ImmuneRACE study, and some 1,300 subjects contributed by 6 global collaborators.

Of note for this clone: The antigen it binds to is not known. The record has no base qualities; no much larger clone is one base away.

Overall study outcomes, separate from this receptor: How much clinical and demographic metadata was included differed by source and by participant, and the metadata was provided uncurated.

The collaborating institutions used their own protocols to collect whole blood in K2EDTA tubes. Collaborator samples were shipped for TCRbeta analysis as frozen whole blood, isolated PBMCs, or DNA extracted from either sample type. For CDR1 and CDR2, the germline V gene (reference sequence) lists LGHDT and YNNKEL. Between the V and J ends, shortened by 6 bases and 13 bases respectively, the junction contains 21 bases. There are 13 amino acids in the CDR3, from cysteine to phenylalanine inclusive. Only the CDR3 DNA is retained, 39 bases long and in frame from the first base. The immunoSEQ Assay, a bias-controlled multiplex PCR, was used to amplify TCRbeta CDR3 regions from genomic DNA. The authors' pipeline ran thus. Within the assay, amplification of reference gene primers was used to estimate how many nucleated cells each sample contained. To quantify the absolute abundance of each unique TCRbeta CDR3 rearrangement, sequence reads were collapsed and filtered. For each sample, productive Simpson clonality was calculated by taking the square root of Simpson's diversity index across productive rearrangements. The table comes from immuneACCESS by way of TCRdb, which keeps in-frame sequences with V and J called. Part of the clones is missing from these tables; in studies checked, under half for an unresolved V gene and the rest for unknown reasons. The V and J calls and clone size come from that table; D and trimming were worked out from the DNA. The sample table lists around 80,000 clones, 82% of them with a count of one. More than 9% of the sample is in the top ten clones.

Sequencing input: peripheral blood. The sequence came from a man between 60 and 75 years old with acute or convalescent COVID-19. The chain is made from TRBV3-1 (or the pseudogene TRBV3-2) and TRBJ1-2; perhaps TRBD1 is the D gene, with 6 bases matching. The CDR3 protein: CASRNRGTPEGTF. DNA sequence: TGTGCCAGCAGGAACCGTGGGACACCCGAGGGCACCTTC.